The 20 T cell receptor beta chains in this list originate from one sample, sequenced in a study of cytomegalovirus exposure and HLA in healthy donors. The PCR employed 60 Vbeta primers together with 13 Jbeta primers. The protocol was immunoSEQ multiplex PCR, while the TCRdb copy is restricted to in-frame clones and leaves out a portion. This table holds 70,000 or so clones, 65% to 70% found once. The sequenced sample was PBMCs. The receptor source for this set is a woman in her thirties in good health and CMV-seronegative.

This clone has only a few counts. The gene calls are TRBV27 and TRBJ2-1, with 10 nucleotides matching TRBD2. Trimming cost V 4 bases and J 6 bases; bases outside gene matches: 12. The CDR3 has 17 amino acids. Looked up from germline, CDR1 is MNHEY and CDR2 is SMNVEV (reference sequence). The CDR3 protein is CASSSRAQRGGLNEQFF. The CDR3 DNA follows: TGTGCCAGCAGTTCAAGGGCCCAGCGGGGGGGCCTCAATGAGCAGTTCTTC.

The chain recombines TRBV28 with TRBJ1-6, with unresolved D. CDR1 is MDHEN and CDR2 is SYDVKM in the germline V gene. V was trimmed by 2 bases and J by 7 bases, leaving 18 bases between them. There are 17 residues in the CDR3. CDR3 coding DNA: TGTGCCAGCAGTTTAAGGTACCCCCGGGTCCCCAATTCACCCCTCCACTTT. As protein: CASSLRYPRVPNSPLHF.

The rearrangement uses TRBV5-5 and TRBJ1-1, with TRBD1 matching 10 bases. This CDR3 is built from 15 residues. V lost 4 bases to trimming and J lost 1 base; unmatched junction nucleotides: 4. CDR1 is SGHKS, CDR2 YYEKEE, per germline (reference sequence). CDR3 loop: CASSRQGARNTEAFF. In nucleotides, the CDR3 is TGTGCCAGCAGCAGACAGGGGGCCCGGAACACTGAAGCTTTCTTT.

The gene calls are TRBV7-9 and TRBJ1-2; 7 nucleotides agree with TRBD1. This CDR3 is built from 15 residues. The germline V gene encodes CDR1 SEHNR and CDR2 FQNEAQ (reference sequence). Trimming cost V 8 bases and J 4 bases; bases outside gene matches: 13. This CDR3 is CASRPGQQITYGYTF. CDR3 DNA: TGTGCCAGCCGGCCGGGACAGCAGATTACCTATGGCTACACCTTC. Variable domain in full (rest from reference TRBV7-9 and TRBJ1-2): DTGVSQNPRHKITKRGQNVTFRCDPISEHNRLYWYRQTLGQGPEFLTYFQNEAQLEKSRLLSDRFSAERPKGSFSTLEIQRTEQGDSAMYLCASRPGQQITYGYTFGSGTRLTVV.

This clone was picked up a small number of times. The V and J genes are TRBV10-2 and TRBJ1-3; D is ambiguous. The CDR3 consists of 13 residues. Germline lookup yields CDR1 WSHSY and CDR2 SAAADI. V shed 4 bases and J shed 7 bases, with 11 bases lying between them. CDR3 residues: CASSVPTLNTIYF. The CDR3 DNA is TGCGCCAGCAGTGTCCCTACTTTGAACACCATATATTTT.

This clone has a single count. V is TRBV9 and J is TRBJ2-5; possible D gene TRBD1, 7 bases. The DNA end is more similar to TRBJ2-7, so the J call may be wrong. The germline CDR1 and CDR2 sequences are SGDLS and YYNGEE. This CDR3 has 12 amino acids. The DNA for the CDR3 is TGTGCCAGCAGCCAGGGGGGCTACGAGCAGTACTTC. Translating it yields CASSQGGYEQYF.

This clone was seen a single time. The chain's CDR3 is CASSLGGREGHNTF. The CDR3 DNA is TGTGCCAGCAGTTTAGGTGGCAGGGAGGGTCATAACACCTTC. The chain joins TRBV28 to TRBJ1-2; D may be TRBD1 (5 bases). This CDR3 contains 14 residues. V lost 2 bases and J lost 12, with 19 bases in between. Germline V CDR1 and CDR2: MDHEN, SYDVKM.

The rearrangement uses TRBV6-5 and TRBJ1-4, with no clear D. Per the germline V gene, CDR1 is MNHEY and CDR2 is SVGAGI. Between the trimmed V and J ends, which lost 0 bases and 5 bases, there was a span of 10 bases. This CDR3 comprises 15 residues. The CDR3 spells CASSYSLEWNEKLFF. Written as DNA, the CDR3 is TGTGCCAGCAGTTACTCTCTAGAGTGGAATGAAAAACTGTTTTTT.

CDR3 coding DNA: TGTGCCAGCAGCCCGGGGGACAGGAGGAACTATGGCTACACCTTC. It specifies CASSPGDRRNYGYTF. The chain has TRBV7-3 and TRBJ1-2; 8 nucleotides agree with TRBD1. The CDR3 loop spans 15 amino acids. J lost 2 bases, V lost 5 bases, and 7 bases had no gene match. Germline CDR1 SGHTA, CDR2 FQGTGA.

The sample holds a few counts of this clone. The V and J genes are TRBV15 and TRBJ2-1; 10 bases fit TRBD2. Germline assignment: CDR1 LNHNV and CDR2 YYDKDF (reference sequence). The J segment lost 8 bases and the V segment lost 8 bases, leaving 12 bases of the junction unmatched. This CDR3 contains 15 residues. The CDR3 is CATSGKRGGGDEQFF. CDR3 bases: TGTGCCACCTCTGGGAAGCGGGGGGGCGGGGATGAGCAGTTCTTC.

This chain links TRBV14 with TRBJ1-2; no definite D call. Looked up from germline, CDR1 is SGHDN and CDR2 is FVKESK. The CDR3 covers 14 residues. The ends were cut back, 1 base at V and 6 bases at J, with 12 bases in the middle. DNA of the CDR3: TGTGCCAGCAGCCAAGGCGGCGCGGGGAATGGCTACACCTTC. This encodes CASSQGGAGNGYTF.

The chain has TRBV2 and TRBJ1-6, with D perhaps TRBD1 (5 bases). The germline V and J ends were trimmed by 2 bases and 6 bases, with 11 bases remaining between them. This CDR3 comprises 15 residues. Germline CDR1 SNHLY, CDR2 FYNNEI. In DNA, the CDR3 is TGTGCCAGCAGTGAATCGGACACTTCTAATTCACCCCTCCACTTT. Protein sequence: CASSESDTSNSPLHF. Drawing the rest from reference TRBV2 and TRBJ1-6, the complete variable domain is EPEVTQTPSHQVTQMGQEVILRCVPISNHLYFYWYRQILGQKVEFLVSFYNNEISEKSEIFDDQFSVERPDGSNFTLKIRSTKLEDSAMYFCASSESDTSNSPLHFGNGTRLTVT.

The chain uses TRBV7-8 and TRBJ1-2; no firm D call. The germline V gene encodes CDR1 SGHVS and CDR2 FQNEAQ. The CDR3 runs 14 residues. The ends were cut back, 1 base at V and 5 bases at J, with 11 bases in the middle. DNA for the CDR3: TGTGCCAGCAGCTTAGGCGGCCTTGGGTATGGCTACACCTTC. It translates to CASSLGGLGYGYTF.

The rearrangement joins TRBV10-3 to TRBJ2-1, with 14 bases lining up with TRBD2. V was pared by 6 bases and J by 6 bases, with 10 bases of the junction left unmatched. This CDR3 is built from 17 residues. In germline, CDR1 is ENHRY, CDR2 SYGVKD. The CDR3 sequence: CAISGLAGGGGFNEQFF. Here the CDR3 DNA reads TGTGCCATCAGCGGACTAGCGGGGGGCGGCGGGTTCAATGAGCAGTTCTTC.

The chain combines TRBV6-5 with TRBJ1-6, with TRBD1 matching over 9 bases. Germline CDR1 reads MNHEY; CDR2 reads SVGAGI. V lost 9 bases to trimming and J lost 8 bases; unmatched junction nucleotides: 5. There are 13 residues in the CDR3. The CDR3 here is CASLRDRDSPLHF. In DNA, the CDR3 is TGTGCCAGTCTCCGGGACAGGGATTCACCCCTCCACTTT.

The chain couples TRBV30 to TRBJ1-6, with D unresolved. V was trimmed by 3 bases and J by 4 bases, leaving 19 bases between them. CDR3 length equals 17 residues. CDR1 and CDR2 (germline): GTSNPN, SVGIG (reference sequence). This CDR3 is CAWSPTLVGLYNSPLHF. The CDR3 DNA sequence: TGTGCCTGGAGCCCTACCCTAGTAGGTCTTTATAATTCACCCCTCCACTTT.

V and J are TRBV4-1 and TRBJ2-7, with 10 bases aligning to TRBD2. Trimming at V came to 3 bases and at J to 7 bases, leaving 6 bases not matched to a gene. Germline values: CDR1 MGHRA, CDR2 YSYEKL. The CDR3 runs to 14 residues. CDR3 nucleotide sequence: TGCGCCAGCAGCCAGCTAGCGGGGGCGCGGGAGCAGTACTTC. This gives the protein CASSQLAGAREQYF.

On this clone itself: As the CDR3 is not closed by the conserved phenylalanine or tryptophan, this likely results from a read error. The chain has TRBV6-5 and TRBJ2-2, with D unresolved. The CDR3 has 12 residues. Germline assignment: CDR1 MNHEY and CDR2 SVGAGI. Trimming left V 0 bases short and J 5 bases short, with 1 base between. CDR3: CASSYSTGELFV. CDR3 sequence (DNA): TGTGCCAGCAGTTACTCAACCGGGGAGCTGTTTGTT.

The chain has TRBV5-1 and TRBJ1-1; D is perhaps TRBD1 (6 bases). Trimming pared 4 bases from V and 1 base from J, leaving 11 bases between. The CDR3 has 14 residues. Germline V lookup: CDR1 SGHRS, CDR2 YFSETQ. CDR3 loop: CASSVRGGNTEAFF. The CDR3 DNA follows: TGCGCCAGCAGCGTCAGGGGTGGGAACACTGAAGCTTTCTTT.

This sequence joins TRBV7-3 and TRBJ1-6; the D gene is possibly TRBD1 (5 bases). Trimming stripped 5 bases from V and 6 bases from J, with 8 bases between. Germline-derived CDR1 and CDR2 are SGHTA and FQGTGA. CDR3 length: 13 amino acids. The DNA for the CDR3 is TGTGCCAGCAGCCCTGACAGTAATTCACCCCTCCACTTT. Translated, it gives CASSPDSNSPLHF.